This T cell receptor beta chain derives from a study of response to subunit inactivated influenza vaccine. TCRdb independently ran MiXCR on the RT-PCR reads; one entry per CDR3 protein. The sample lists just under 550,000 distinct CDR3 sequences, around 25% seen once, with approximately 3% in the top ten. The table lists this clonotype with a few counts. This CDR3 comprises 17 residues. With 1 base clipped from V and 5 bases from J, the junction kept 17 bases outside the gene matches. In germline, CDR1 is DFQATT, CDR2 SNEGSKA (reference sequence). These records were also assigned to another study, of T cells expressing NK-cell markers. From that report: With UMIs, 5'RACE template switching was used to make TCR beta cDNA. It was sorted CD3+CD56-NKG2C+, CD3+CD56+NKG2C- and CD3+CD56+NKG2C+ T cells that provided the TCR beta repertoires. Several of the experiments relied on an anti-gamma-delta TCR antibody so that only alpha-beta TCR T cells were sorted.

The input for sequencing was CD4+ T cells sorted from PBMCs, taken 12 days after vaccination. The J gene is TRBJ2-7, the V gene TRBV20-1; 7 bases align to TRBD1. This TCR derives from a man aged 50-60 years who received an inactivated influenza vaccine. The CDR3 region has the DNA TGCAGTGCTAGAGGGCCCGACAGGGTCCAGATCGATAACGAGCAGTACTTC. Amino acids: CSARGPDRVQIDNEQYF.